This TCR beta chain was identified during a study of CD8 T cells in ankylosing spondylitis. This clonotype was recorded at least ten times. TCRdb reprocessed the 5' RACE reads with MiXCR, giving one entry per CDR3 protein. The sample lists around 150,000 distinct CDR3 sequences, about 6.7% occurring once. Trimming shortened V by 6 bases and J by 2 bases, and 16 bases separated the two germline ends. This CDR3 is 15 amino acids long. CDR1 MNHEY and CDR2 SVGEGT come from the germline V gene. The material sequenced was blood, either unsorted or a sorted T cell fraction (not recorded which). This sequence originates from a female donor with ankylosing spondylitis or in good health (not recorded which). The chain is built from TRBV6-2 or TRBV6-3 and TRBJ1-2, with D hard to call. CDR3 coding DNA: TGTGCCAGCAGAATAGGTGGACGGGAAAACTATGGCTACACCTTC. The encoded protein is CASRIGGRENYGYTF.